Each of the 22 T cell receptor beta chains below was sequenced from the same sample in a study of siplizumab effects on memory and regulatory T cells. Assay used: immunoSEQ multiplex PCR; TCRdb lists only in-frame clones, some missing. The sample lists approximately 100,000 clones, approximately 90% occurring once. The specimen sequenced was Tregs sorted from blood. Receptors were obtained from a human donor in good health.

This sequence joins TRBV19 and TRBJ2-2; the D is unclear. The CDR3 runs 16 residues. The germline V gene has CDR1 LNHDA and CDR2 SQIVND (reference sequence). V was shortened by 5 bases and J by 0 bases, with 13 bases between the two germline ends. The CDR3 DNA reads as TGTGCCAGTAGTTGGTTGCTTTACACGAACACCGGGGAGCTGTTTTTT. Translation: CASSWLLYTNTGELFF. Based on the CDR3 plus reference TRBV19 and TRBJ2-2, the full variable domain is DGGITQSPKYLFRKEGQNVTLSCEQNLNHDAMYWYRQDPGQGLRLIYYSQIVNDFQKGDIAEGYSVSREKKESFPLTVTSAQKNPTAFYLCASSWLLYTNTGELFFGEGSRLTVL.

Written as DNA, the CDR3 is TGTGCCACCAGCAGAGATTCGGGTTTTCGGGACGAGGAATCCTACAATGAGCAGTTCTTC. Encoded protein: CATSRDSGFRDEESYNEQFF. The chain recombines TRBV15 with TRBJ2-1; tentatively, D is TRBD1 or TRBD2 (5 bases each). Germline V gene lookup returns CDR1 LNHNV and CDR2 YYDKDF (reference sequence). V dropped 0 bases and J dropped 1 base, with 22 bases sitting between them. This CDR3 has 20 amino acids.

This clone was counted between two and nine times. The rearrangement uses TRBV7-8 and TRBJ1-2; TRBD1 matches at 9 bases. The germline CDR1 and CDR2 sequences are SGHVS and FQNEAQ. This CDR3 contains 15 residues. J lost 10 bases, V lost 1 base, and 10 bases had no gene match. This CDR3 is CASSLDLRDRVFYTF. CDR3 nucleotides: TGTGCCAGCAGCTTAGACCTCCGGGACAGGGTGTTCTACACCTTC.

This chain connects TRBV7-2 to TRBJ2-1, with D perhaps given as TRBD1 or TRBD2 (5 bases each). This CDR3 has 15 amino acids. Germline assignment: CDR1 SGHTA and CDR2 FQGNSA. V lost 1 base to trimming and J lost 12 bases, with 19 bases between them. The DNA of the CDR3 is TGTGCCAGCAGCTTAGACGGGGCGGGTATACGCGGGCAGTTCTTC. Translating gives CASSLDGAGIRGQFF. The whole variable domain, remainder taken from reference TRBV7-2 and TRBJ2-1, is GAGVSQSPSNKVTEKGKDVELRCDPISGHTALYWYRQSLGQGLEFLIYFQGNSAPDKSGLPSDRFSAERTGGSVSTLTIQRTQQEDSAVYLCASSLDGAGIRGQFFGPGTRLTVL.

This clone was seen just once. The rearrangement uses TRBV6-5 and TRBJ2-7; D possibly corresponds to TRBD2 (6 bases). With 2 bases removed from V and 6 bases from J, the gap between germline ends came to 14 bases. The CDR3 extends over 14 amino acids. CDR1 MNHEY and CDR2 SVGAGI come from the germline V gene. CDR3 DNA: TGTGCCAGCAGTTACGAGACTAGGTCGGGCGAGCAGTACTTC. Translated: CASSYETRSGEQYF.

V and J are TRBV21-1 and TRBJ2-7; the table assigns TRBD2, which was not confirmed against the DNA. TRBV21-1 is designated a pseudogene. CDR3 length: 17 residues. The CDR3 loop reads CASPTLFLPGPHYEQYF. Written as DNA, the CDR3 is TGTGCCAGCCCAACCCTATTCCTACCGGGTCCCCACTACGAGCAGTACTTC.

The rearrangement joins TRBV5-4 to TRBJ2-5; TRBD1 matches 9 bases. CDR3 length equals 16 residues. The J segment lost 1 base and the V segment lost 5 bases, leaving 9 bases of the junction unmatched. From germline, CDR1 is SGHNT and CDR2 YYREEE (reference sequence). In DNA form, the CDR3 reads TGTGCCAGCAGGCCTAGACAGGGGGGCTTCCAAGAGACCCAGTACTTC. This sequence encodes CASRPRQGGFQETQYF.

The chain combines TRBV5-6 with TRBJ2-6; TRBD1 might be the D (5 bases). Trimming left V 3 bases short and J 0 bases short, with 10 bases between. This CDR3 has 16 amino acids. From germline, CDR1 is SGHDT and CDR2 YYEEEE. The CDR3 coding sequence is TGTGCCAGCAGCTACTACAGGATCTCTGGGGCCAACGTCCTGACTTTC. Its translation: CASSYYRISGANVLTF. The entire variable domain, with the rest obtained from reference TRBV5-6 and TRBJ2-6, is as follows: DAGVTQSPTHLIKTRGQQVTLRCSPKSGHDTVSWYQQALGQGPQFIFQYYEEEERQRGNFPDRFSGHQFPNYSSELNVNALLLGDSALYLCASSYYRISGANVLTFGAGSRLTVL.

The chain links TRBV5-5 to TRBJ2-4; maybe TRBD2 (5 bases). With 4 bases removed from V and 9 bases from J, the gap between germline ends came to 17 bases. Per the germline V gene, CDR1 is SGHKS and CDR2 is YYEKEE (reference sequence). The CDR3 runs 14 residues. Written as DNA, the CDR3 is TGTGCCAGCAGCGCCCTAGCCTCTGGGAGCATTCAGTACTTC. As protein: CASSALASGSIQYF.

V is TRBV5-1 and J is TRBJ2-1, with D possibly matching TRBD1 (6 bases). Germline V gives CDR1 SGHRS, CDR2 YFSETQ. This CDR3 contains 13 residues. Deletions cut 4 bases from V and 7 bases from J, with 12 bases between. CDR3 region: CASSPGQSNEQFF. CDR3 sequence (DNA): TGCGCCAGCAGCCCCGGACAGAGTAATGAGCAGTTCTTC.

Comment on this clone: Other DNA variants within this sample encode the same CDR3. CDR3 sequence: CASSFGGSGANVLTF. The DNA for the CDR3 is TGTGCCAGCAGCTTCGGCGGCTCTGGGGCCAACGTCCTGACTTTC. V gene TRBV11-1 combines with J gene TRBJ2-6; unclear D gene. The length of the CDR3 is 15 residues. V was trimmed by 3 bases and J by 0 bases, leaving 6 bases between them. CDR1 and CDR2 (germline): SGHAT, FQDESV (reference sequence).

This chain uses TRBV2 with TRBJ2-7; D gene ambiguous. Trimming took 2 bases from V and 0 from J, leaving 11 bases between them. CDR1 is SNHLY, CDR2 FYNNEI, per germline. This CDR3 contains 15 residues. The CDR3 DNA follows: TGTGCCAGCAGTGAAAGTGCGTCAAGCTCCTACGAGCAGTACTTC. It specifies CASSESASSSYEQYF.

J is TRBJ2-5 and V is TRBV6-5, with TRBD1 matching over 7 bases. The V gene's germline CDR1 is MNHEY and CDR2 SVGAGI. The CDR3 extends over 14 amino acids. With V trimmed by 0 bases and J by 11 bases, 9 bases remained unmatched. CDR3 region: CASSYSMTGWEQYF. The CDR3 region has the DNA TGTGCCAGCAGTTACTCGATGACAGGGTGGGAGCAGTACTTC.

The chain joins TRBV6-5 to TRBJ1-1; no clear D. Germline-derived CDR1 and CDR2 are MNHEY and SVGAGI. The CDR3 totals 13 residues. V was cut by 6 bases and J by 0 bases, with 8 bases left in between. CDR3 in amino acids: CASSSRMNTEAFF. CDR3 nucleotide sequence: TGTGCCAGCAGCTCCCGGATGAACACTGAAGCTTTCTTT.

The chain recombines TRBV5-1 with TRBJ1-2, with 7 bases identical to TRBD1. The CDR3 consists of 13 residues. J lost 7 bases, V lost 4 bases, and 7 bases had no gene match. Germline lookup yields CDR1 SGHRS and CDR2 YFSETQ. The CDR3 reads CASSPDRVGGYTF. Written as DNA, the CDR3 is TGCGCCAGCAGCCCCGACAGGGTAGGTGGCTACACCTTC.

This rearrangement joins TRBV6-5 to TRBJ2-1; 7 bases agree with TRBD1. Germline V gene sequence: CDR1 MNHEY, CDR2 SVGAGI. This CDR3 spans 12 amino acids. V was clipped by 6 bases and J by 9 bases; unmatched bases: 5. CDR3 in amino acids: CASSRDRVEQFF. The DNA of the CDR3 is TGTGCCAGCAGCCGCGACAGGGTTGAGCAGTTCTTC.

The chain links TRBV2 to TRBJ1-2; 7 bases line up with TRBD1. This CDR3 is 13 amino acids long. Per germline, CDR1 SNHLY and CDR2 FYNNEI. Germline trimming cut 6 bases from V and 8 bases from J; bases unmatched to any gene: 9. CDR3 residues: CASSDTGEGGYTF. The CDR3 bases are TGTGCCAGCAGCGATACAGGGGAGGGGGGCTACACCTTC.

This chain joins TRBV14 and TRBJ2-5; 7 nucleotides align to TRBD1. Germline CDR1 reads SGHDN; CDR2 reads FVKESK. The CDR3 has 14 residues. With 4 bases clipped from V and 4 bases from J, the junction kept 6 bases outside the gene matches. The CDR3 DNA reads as TGTGCCAGCAGCCGGGACAGAGTCCGAGAGACCCAGTACTTC. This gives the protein CASSRDRVRETQYF.

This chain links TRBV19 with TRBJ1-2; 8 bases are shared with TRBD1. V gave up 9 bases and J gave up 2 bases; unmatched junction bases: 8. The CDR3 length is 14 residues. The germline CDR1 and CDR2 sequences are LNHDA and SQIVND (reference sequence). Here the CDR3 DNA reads TGTGCCAGCGCGGACAGGGATAGAAACTATGGCTACACCTTC. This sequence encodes CASADRDRNYGYTF.

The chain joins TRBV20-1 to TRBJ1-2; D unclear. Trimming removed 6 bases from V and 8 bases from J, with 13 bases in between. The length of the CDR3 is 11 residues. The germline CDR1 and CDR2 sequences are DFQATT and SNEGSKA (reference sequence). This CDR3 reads CSANRRSGYTF. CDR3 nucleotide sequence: TGCAGTGCCAATAGACGATCGGGCTACACCTTC.

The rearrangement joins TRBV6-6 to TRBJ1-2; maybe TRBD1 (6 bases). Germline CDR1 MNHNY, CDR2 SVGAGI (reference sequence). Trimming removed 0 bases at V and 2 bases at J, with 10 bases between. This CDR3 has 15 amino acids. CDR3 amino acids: CASSYSVQGNYGYTF. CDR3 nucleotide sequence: TGTGCCAGCAGTTACTCGGTACAGGGCAACTATGGCTACACCTTC.

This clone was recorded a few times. Here the CDR3 reads CASSPYDGRANTEAFF. The DNA for the CDR3 is TGTGCCAGCTCACCGTACGACGGAAGGGCGAACACTGAAGCTTTCTTT. The V call is TRBV18, the J call TRBJ1-1; unclear D gene. Germline V CDR1 and CDR2: KGHSH, LQKENI. CDR3 length: 16 residues. V lost 3 bases to trimming and J lost 1 base, with 15 bases between them.